These 3 T cell receptor beta chains were sequenced from one sample in a study of cytomegalovirus exposure and HLA in healthy donors. 13 Jbeta primers and 60 Vbeta primers were used for the PCR. Assay: immunoSEQ multiplex PCR; the TCRdb copy retains only in-frame clones and omits some. The sample consists of 120,000 to 150,000 clones, roughly 73% of them appearing once. The sample consisted of PBMCs. The receptors originated from a female donor in good health and CMV-seronegative.

The chain recombines TRBV5-1 with TRBJ2-7; 11 nucleotides line up with TRBD1. Germline assignment: CDR1 SGHRS and CDR2 YFSETQ. Trimming removed 3 bases from V and 6 bases from J; junction bases left unmatched: 5. The CDR3 has 14 residues. The DNA of the CDR3 is TGCGCCAGCAGCTCCGGGACAGGGGGTAGCGAGCAGTACTTC. It translates to CASSSGTGGSEQYF.

In this sample, this clone turned up a few times. This chain links TRBV5-4 with TRBJ1-1, with 8 bases identical to TRBD1. V was clipped by 4 bases and J by 0 bases; unmatched bases: 2. The CDR3 totals 14 residues. The germline V gene has CDR1 SGHNT and CDR2 YYREEE (reference sequence). CDR3 protein: CASSRQGLNTEAFF. CDR3 bases: TGTGCCAGCAGCCGACAGGGGCTGAACACTGAAGCTTTCTTT.

The gene calls are TRBV7-6 and TRBJ1-1; 11 nucleotides agree with TRBD1. Germline values: CDR1 SGHVS, CDR2 FNYEAQ. V was clipped by 3 bases and J by 5 bases; unmatched bases: 5. The CDR3 consists of 15 residues. CDR3 DNA: TGTGCCAGCAGCTTCCGGGACAGGGGGGGTACTGAAGCTTTCTTT. It yields the protein CASSFRDRGGTEAFF.